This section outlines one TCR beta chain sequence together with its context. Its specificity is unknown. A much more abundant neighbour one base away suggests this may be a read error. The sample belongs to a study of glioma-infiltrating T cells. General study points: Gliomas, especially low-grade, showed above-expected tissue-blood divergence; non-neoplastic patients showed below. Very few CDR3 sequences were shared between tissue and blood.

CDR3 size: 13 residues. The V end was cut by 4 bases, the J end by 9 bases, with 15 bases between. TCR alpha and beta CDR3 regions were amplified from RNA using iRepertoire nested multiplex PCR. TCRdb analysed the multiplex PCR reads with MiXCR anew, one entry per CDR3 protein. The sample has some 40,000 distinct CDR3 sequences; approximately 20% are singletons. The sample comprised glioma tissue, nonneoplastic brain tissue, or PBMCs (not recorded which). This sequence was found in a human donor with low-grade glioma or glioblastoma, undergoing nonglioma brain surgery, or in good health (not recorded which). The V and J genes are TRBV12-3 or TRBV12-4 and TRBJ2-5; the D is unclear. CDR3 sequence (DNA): TGTGCCAGCAGTTCGCCCCCGGATGGGCCCCAGTACTTC. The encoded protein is CASSSPPDGPQYF.